These 23 T cell receptor beta chains originate from one sample sequenced in a study of PD-1 blockade in classical Hodgkin lymphoma. The time point was: cycle 4 day 1 (C4D1), after 6 weeks of nivolumab. Brentuximab vedotin exposure varied among the patients, all of whom had relapsed after autologous stem cell transplantation. Produced via immunoSEQ multiplex PCR; TCRdb's table is partial and in-frame only. The sample holds about 61,000 clones, 70% to 90% seen once. Source: peripheral blood mononuclear cells (PBMCs), taken before the fourth cycle of nivolumab. The receptors originated from a human donor with classical Hodgkin lymphoma.

The chain is built from TRBV10-1 and TRBJ1-1; no clear D. Germline V gene data show CDR1 as WNHNN and CDR2 as SYGVQD (reference sequence). Trimming took 2 bases from V and 2 from J, leaving 3 bases between them. The CDR3 length is 12 residues. The CDR3 nucleotides are TGCGCCAGCAGTGAGCATAACACTGAAGCTTTCTTT. Amino acids: CASSEHNTEAFF.

This chain's CDR3 is CASSLAGPTEAFF. In DNA form, the CDR3 reads TGCGCCAGCAGCTTGGCAGGGCCCACTGAAGCTTTCTTT. The genes are TRBV5-1 and TRBJ1-1; D possibly corresponds to TRBD1 (5 bases). With 0 bases removed from V and 4 bases from J, the gap between germline ends came to 7 bases. Germline V gene lookup returns CDR1 SGHRS and CDR2 YFSETQ. The CDR3 spans 13 residues.

Comments on this clone: This specimen includes other DNA sequences encoding the same CDR3. The chain carries TRBV28 and TRBJ1-1; TRBD1 agrees at 9 bases. Trimming took 5 bases from V and 5 from J; bases not matched to a gene: 6. The CDR3 extends over 14 amino acids. Germline loops: CDR1 MDHEN, CDR2 SYDVKM. The chain's CDR3 is CASSPTGGRTEAFF. DNA for the CDR3: TGTGCCAGCAGTCCCACAGGGGGCCGGACTGAAGCTTTCTTT.

This chain's CDR3 is CASSLGQSNQPQHF. The CDR3 region has the DNA TGTGCCAGCAGCTTAGGACAGAGCAATCAGCCCCAGCATTTT. V and J are TRBV13 and TRBJ1-5, with D hard to call. Germline lookup yields CDR1 PRHDT and CDR2 FYEKMQ (reference sequence). Trimming took 0 bases from V and 1 from J, leaving 4 bases between them. CDR3 length: 14 amino acids. The complete variable domain, with remaining parts taken from reference TRBV13 and TRBJ1-5, reads AAGVIQSPRHLIKEKRETATLKCYPIPRHDTVYWYQQGPGQDPQFLISFYEKMQSDKGSIPDRFSAQQFSDYHSELNMSSLELGDSALYFCASSLGQSNQPQHFGDGTRLSIL.

V usage is TRBV5-6 and J usage is TRBJ1-3; no clear D. This CDR3 has 14 amino acids. Deletions cut 0 bases from V and 4 bases from J, with 8 bases between. CDR1 and CDR2 (germline): SGHDT, YYEEEE. CDR3 DNA: TGTGCCAGCAGCTTGGGTAGCAGAGGAAACACCATATATTTT. It specifies CASSLGSRGNTIYF. The full variable domain, completed using reference TRBV5-6 and TRBJ1-3, is DAGVTQSPTHLIKTRGQQVTLRCSPKSGHDTVSWYQQALGQGPQFIFQYYEEEERQRGNFPDRFSGHQFPNYSSELNVNALLLGDSALYLCASSLGSRGNTIYFGEGSWLTVV.

The chain combines TRBV5-1 with TRBJ1-5; D might be TRBD1 (6 bases). Germline-derived CDR1 and CDR2 are SGHRS and YFSETQ. The CDR3 consists of 15 residues. V shed 4 bases and J shed 4 bases, with 15 bases lying between them. CDR3 sequence reads: CASSITGTTNQPQHF. CDR3 DNA: TGCGCCAGCAGCATAACAGGGACCACAAATCAGCCCCAGCATTTT.

J is TRBJ1-2 and V is TRBV5-6; D remains ambiguous. This CDR3 contains 12 residues. V was clipped by 5 bases and J by 2 bases, with 7 bases between them. The germline CDR1 and CDR2 sequences are SGHDT and YYEEEE. CDR3 DNA sequence: TGTGCCAGCAGACAGAAAAACTATGGCTACACCTTC. Its protein is CASRQKNYGYTF.

Only a few counts were recorded for this clone. The chain is built from TRBV7-8 and TRBJ2-7; D may correspond to TRBD1 or TRBD2 (5 bases each). The CDR3 runs 15 residues. V was pared by 1 base and J by 2 bases, with 12 bases between. Germline V gives CDR1 SGHVS, CDR2 FQNEAQ. The DNA of the CDR3 is TGTGCCAGCAGCTTAGGGGGGTTCTCGGCCTACGAGCAGTACTTC. Translation gives CASSLGGFSAYEQYF.

This clone was found once. The chain is built from TRBV5-8 and TRBJ1-5; D gene uncertain. Germline lookup yields CDR1 SGHTS and CDR2 YDEGEE. V was clipped by 3 bases and J by 5 bases, with 9 bases between them. CDR3 length: 13 amino acids. CDR3 DNA: TGTGCCAGCAGCTCTGGCGCAGATCAGCCCCAGCATTTT. It yields the protein CASSSGADQPQHF.

V and J are TRBV6-5 and TRBJ2-7; tentative D call: TRBD1 (6 bases). Trimming took off 6 bases at V and 1 base at J, with 13 bases between the two ends. Germline lookup yields CDR1 MNHEY and CDR2 SVGAGI. The CDR3 is 14 residues long. Here the CDR3 reads CASSLSRGSYEQYF. CDR3 DNA: TGTGCCAGCAGCCTAAGCAGGGGATCCTACGAGCAGTACTTC.

The chain recombines TRBV5-1 with TRBJ2-5; TRBD2 matches 7 bases. The germline gives CDR1 SGHRS, CDR2 YFSETQ. CDR3 length: 13 amino acids. The junction had 1 base not matched to a gene; V was cut back by 4 bases and J by 1 base. The CDR3 DNA reads as TGCGCCAGCAGCGAGCGGGGCCAAGAGACCCAGTACTTC. Translating gives CASSERGQETQYF.

V gene TRBV5-1 combines with J gene TRBJ2-2; the D gene could be TRBD1 or TRBD2 (5 bases each). V lost 3 bases to trimming and J lost 4 bases, with 7 bases between them. The CDR3 extends over 13 amino acids. The germline gives CDR1 SGHRS, CDR2 YFSETQ. The CDR3 DNA is TGCGCCAGCAGCTGGGACCGCACCGGGGAGCTGTTTTTT. Protein product: CASSWDRTGELFF.

V is TRBV7-9 and J is TRBJ1-1; no reliable D call. The V gene lost 8 bases and the J gene lost 7 bases, with 14 bases spanning the gap. Germline V gene data show CDR1 as SEHNR and CDR2 as FQNEAQ (reference sequence). The CDR3 is 12 amino acids. CDR3 in amino acids: CASEVPALEAFF. CDR3 bases: TGTGCCAGCGAAGTCCCCGCTCTTGAAGCTTTCTTT.

V usage is TRBV5-1 and J usage is TRBJ1-1, with a possible D match to TRBD1 (6 bases). Germline-derived CDR1 and CDR2 are SGHRS and YFSETQ. V was clipped by 4 bases and J by 7 bases, with 17 bases between them. The CDR3 has 14 residues. The CDR3: CASSPGQGELEAFF. CDR3 bases: TGCGCCAGCAGCCCGGGACAAGGGGAACTTGAAGCTTTCTTT.

The gene calls are TRBV10-3 and TRBJ1-1; tentatively, D is TRBD1 (6 bases). The ends were cut back, 6 bases at V and 1 base at J, with 12 bases in the middle. Per the germline V gene, CDR1 is ENHRY and CDR2 is SYGVKD. CDR3 length equals 14 residues. The chain's CDR3 is CAISPRDKNTEAFF. The CDR3 DNA follows: TGTGCCATCAGCCCCCGGGACAAGAACACTGAAGCTTTCTTT.

V and J are TRBV29-1 and TRBJ2-3; D is uncertain. V lost 0 bases and J lost 1, with 8 bases in between. Per germline, CDR1 SQVTM and CDR2 ANQGSEA. This CDR3 has 14 amino acids. CDR3 nucleotides: TGCAGCGTTGAAGATCCTTCCCGCACAGATACGCAGTATTTT. It encodes CSVEDPSRTDTQYF.

The chain uses TRBV5-1 and TRBJ2-7; TRBD1 matches at 7 bases. Per germline, CDR1 SGHRS and CDR2 YFSETQ. This CDR3 comprises 14 residues. V lost 2 bases, J lost 0 bases, and 2 bases stayed unmatched. CDR3 sequence: CASSFGQVSYEQYF. The CDR3 DNA sequence: TGCGCCAGCAGCTTCGGACAGGTCTCCTACGAGCAGTACTTC.

V and J are TRBV18 and TRBJ2-3, with a weak D call TRBD2 (5 bases). The germline V gene has CDR1 KGHSH and CDR2 LQKENI. V was shortened by 3 bases and J by 4 bases, with 11 bases between the two germline ends. The CDR3 contains 14 residues. The CDR3 DNA follows: TGTGCCAGCTCACCGGCTAGCTTATCAGATACGCAGTATTTT. Translation: CASSPASLSDTQYF. Filled out from reference TRBV18 and TRBJ2-3, the complete variable domain reads NAGVMQNPRHLVRRRGQEARLRCSPMKGHSHVYWYRQLPEEGLKFMVYLQKENIIDESGMPKERFSAEFPKEGPSILRIQQVVRGDSAAYFCASSPASLSDTQYFGPGTRLTVL.

This clone was detected a few times. The rearrangement joins TRBV6-5 to TRBJ1-2, with 10 positions matching TRBD1. Trimming removed 1 base from V and 6 bases from J; junction bases left unmatched: 2. The CDR3 totals 14 residues. Germline V lookup: CDR1 MNHEY, CDR2 SVGAGI. Here the CDR3 DNA reads TGTGCCAGCAGTTACTTGACAGGGGGCGATGGCTACACCTTC. Translation gives CASSYLTGGDGYTF.

The gene calls are TRBV6-5 and TRBJ2-7, with no clear D. V lost 1 base and J lost 2, with 9 bases in between. The CDR3 consists of 14 residues. Germline V gene lookup returns CDR1 MNHEY and CDR2 SVGAGI. The CDR3 here is CASSYYGPPYEQYF. CDR3 nucleotides: TGTGCCAGCAGTTACTACGGGCCCCCCTACGAGCAGTACTTC.

The chain employs TRBV19 and TRBJ2-7; D uncertain. Germline lookup yields CDR1 LNHDA and CDR2 SQIVND (reference sequence). V was clipped by 3 bases and J by 2 bases, with 11 bases between them. The CDR3 totals 14 residues. CDR3: CASSIPGSPYEQYF. Written as DNA, the CDR3 is TGTGCCAGTAGTATCCCGGGTTCCCCCTACGAGCAGTACTTC.

The CDR3 is CASSSQGYGYTF. The CDR3, as DNA: TGTGCCAGTAGTTCTCAGGGTTATGGCTACACCTTC. The chain couples TRBV19 to TRBJ1-2; weak D call: TRBD1 (5 bases). This CDR3 has 12 residues. The ends were cut back, 5 bases at V and 5 bases at J, with 9 bases in the middle. CDR1 and CDR2 from the germline V gene are LNHDA and SQIVND (reference sequence).

The CDR3 DNA follows: TGCGCCAGCAGCTGGGAGGGACCGTCGAACACTGAAGCTTTCTTT. Protein: CASSWEGPSNTEAFF. The rearrangement joins TRBV5-1 to TRBJ1-1; weak D call: TRBD1 (5 bases). The CDR3 length is 15 residues. The V and J ends lost 3 bases and 1 base respectively, with 13 bases between them. The germline gives CDR1 SGHRS, CDR2 YFSETQ.